This T cell receptor (beta chain) was sequenced during a study of CD8+ T cells in alopecia areata. Extraction and reverse transcription of RNA yielded cDNA as the sequencing template. Measured with immunoSEQ multiplex PCR; TCRdb has only the in-frame clones, and not every one. This sample has some 170,000 clones; approximately 70% occur once, and the top ten carry over 9.5%. The germline CDR1 and CDR2 sequences are SNHLY and FYNNEI. The CDR3 length is 10 residues. V lost 3 bases, J lost 8 bases, and 2 bases lay in between. Study findings and constraints: Normal skin's resident alphabeta T cells are sequenced alongside lesional scalp T cells.

At least ten counts were recorded for this clone. Antigen unknown. Researchers took lesional scalp punch biopsies and peripheral blood from people who were alopecia areata patients. This receptor was identified in a human donor with alopecia areata. The V and J genes are TRBV2 and TRBJ2-1; D call uncertain. Sequences were derived from CD8+ T cells sorted from blood, sampled at week 0. The CDR3 spells CASSDYEQFF. The CDR3 DNA sequence: TGTGCCAGCAGTGACTATGAGCAGTTCTTC.